This T cell receptor (beta chain) was recorded in a study of T cell changes during pregnancy in multiple sclerosis. Profiling relied on immunoSEQ multiplex PCR, and the TCRdb table lists in-frame clones only, not all of them. Of 65,000 to 85,000 clones listed, approximately 93% are singletons. Germline lookup yields CDR1 KGHSH and CDR2 LQKENI. The CDR3 spans 17 residues. Trimming took 3 bases from V and 7 from J, leaving 22 bases between them. This rearrangement joins TRBV18 to TRBJ1-3; no clear D. The sample here was peripheral blood, taken in the second trimester of pregnancy. The receptor was derived from a female donor in good health, enrolled as a control in a pregnancy study. The CDR3 region has the DNA TGTGCCAGCTCACCCCAAACCGGAGTCCCCTTGAAGAACACCATATATTTT. Protein: CASSPQTGVPLKNTIYF. Together with reference TRBV18 and TRBJ1-3, the CDR3 gives the full variable domain: NAGVMQNPRHLVRRRGQEARLRCSPMKGHSHVYWYRQLPEEGLKFMVYLQKENIIDESGMPKERFSAEFPKEGPSILRIQQVVRGDSAAYFCASSPQTGVPLKNTIYFGEGSWLTVV.